These 7 T cell receptor beta chains originate from one sample sequenced in a study of molecular identifiers for immune sequencing clone quantification. Each CDR3 protein is one row after TCRdb ran MiXCR on the PCR reads. This table has over 100,000 distinct CDR3 sequences, 35% appearing once. The sequenced sample was naive CD8+ T cells from blood, with Jurkat cell RNA spiked in. Subset indicated: FACS-sorted CD8+CD4-CCR7+CD45RA+ naive T cells. Receptors originate from a human donor in good health. Some libraries in this study had Jurkat cell RNA spiked in.

In its sample, this clonotype was seen a few times. This chain joins TRBV4-3 and TRBJ2-1, with 7 bases aligning to TRBD2. J gave up 4 bases and V 3 bases, and 9 bases lay outside the gene matches. This CDR3 is built from 16 residues. Germline V gene sequence: CDR1 LGHNA, CDR2 YSLEER. The CDR3 DNA reads as TGCGCCAGCAGCCAGGCCCGACTAGCAACTTACAATGAGCAGTTCTTC. The encoded protein is CASSQARLATYNEQFF.

This chain's CDR3 is CASSLVQTDTQYF. DNA of the CDR3: TGTGCCAGCAGCTTAGTACAGACAGATACGCAGTATTTT. The chain recombines TRBV13 with TRBJ2-3; no clear D gene. Germline V gives CDR1 PRHDT, CDR2 FYEKMQ (reference sequence). Between the trimmed V and J ends, which lost 1 base and 3 bases, there was a span of 5 bases. This CDR3 is built from 13 residues.

This clonotype was recorded a few times. V usage is TRBV12-3 or TRBV12-4 and J usage is TRBJ2-7; D remains ambiguous. V lost 8 bases to trimming and J lost 0 bases, with 11 bases between them. The CDR3 loop spans 13 amino acids. DNA of the CDR3: TGTGCCAGCCGCCCTCCGAGCTCCTACGAGCAGTACTTC. Its translation is CASRPPSSYEQYF.

Of note for this clonotype: The junction departs from germline at one end; a sequencing error may be responsible. This chain's CDR3 is CASSGTGAGNQPQQF. The CDR3 bases are TGTGCCAGCAGCGGGACAGGGGCTGGAAACCAGCCCCAGCAGTTT. V is TRBV7-9 and J is TRBJ1-5; 10 nucleotides line up with TRBD1. The germline gives CDR1 SEHNR, CDR2 FQNEAQ (reference sequence). The CDR3 totals 15 residues.

As for this clonotype: It may be a read error: a sequence one base away is much more abundant. The rearrangement uses TRBV7-6 and TRBJ2-3; 8 bases are shared with TRBD1. This CDR3 has 15 amino acids. The V and J ends lost 7 bases and 4 bases, in that order; junction bases with no gene match: 10. The germline CDR1 and CDR2 sequences are SGHVS and FNYEAQ. The CDR3 DNA reads TGTGCCAGCACCCTGGACAGGGCTATAGCAGATACGCAGTATTTT. Its protein product is CASTLDRAIADTQYF.

This clonotype was detected a few times. A much more abundant neighbour one base away suggests this may be a read error. This sequence joins TRBV6-2 or TRBV6-3 and TRBJ2-7, with unresolved D. CDR1 MNHEY and CDR2 SVGEGT come from the germline V gene. The CDR3 extends over 11 amino acids. The chain's CDR3 is CASSTSYVQYF. CDR3 sequence (DNA): TGTGCCAGCAGCACTTCCTACGTGCAGTACTTC.

The rearrangement joins TRBV28 to TRBJ2-1; TRBD2 aligns across 11 bases. The V and J ends lost 6 bases and 4 bases, in that order; junction bases with no gene match: 8. CDR1 is MDHEN, CDR2 SYDVKM, per germline. The CDR3 has 16 amino acids. The CDR3 sequence: CASSDMLAGGYNEQFF. The CDR3 nucleotides read TGTGCCAGCAGCGACATGCTAGCGGGAGGATACAATGAGCAGTTCTTC.